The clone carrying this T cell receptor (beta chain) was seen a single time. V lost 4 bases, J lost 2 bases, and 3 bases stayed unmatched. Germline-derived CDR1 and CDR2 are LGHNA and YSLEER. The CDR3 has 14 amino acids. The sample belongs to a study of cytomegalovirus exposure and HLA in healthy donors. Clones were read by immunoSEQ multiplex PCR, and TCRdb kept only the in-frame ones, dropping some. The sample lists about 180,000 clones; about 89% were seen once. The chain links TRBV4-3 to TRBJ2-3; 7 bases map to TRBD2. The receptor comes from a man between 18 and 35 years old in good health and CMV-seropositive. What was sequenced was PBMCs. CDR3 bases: TGCGCCAGCAGCCTTAGCGGGCCCACAGATACGCAGTATTTT. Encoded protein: CASSLSGPTDTQYF.